This T cell receptor beta chain comes out of a study of T cell repertoires in cytomegalovirus infection (dated by TCRdb to the late 2010s). For the wider study: The peptide stimulations were aimed at well-studied HLA-B-restricted epitopes as well as recently identified HLA-C-restricted CMV epitopes, whose presentation resists viral immunomodulation. The HLA type of each donor mattered for the analysis, because public TCR beta signatures pointed to carriage of CMV infection along with the matching HLA type. The paper's findings and limits, for the study overall: Cumulative frequency of public TCR beta family members discriminated carriers of CMV infection plus the relevant HLA type in this cohort and an independent roughly 330-donor cohort. In the ex vivo response, HLA-C-restricted CMV-specific TCR beta clonotypes were dominant, and in two of eight donors the single most frequent clonotype came from this HLA-C-restricted group.

Sequenced on an Illumina HiSeq 1500. TCRdb trimmed public reads at Q25 via fastp, called clones via MiXCR and kept in-frame beta chains. Each CDR3 protein appears once, grouped with its most common genes and DNA. In all, the sample holds 100,000 to 150,000 distinct CDR3 sequences, and about 31% of those were seen once. Approximately 59% of the sample lies in the top ten. Concerning this clonotype itself: Its antigen is unknown. No qualities accompany the bases; no much larger clone lies one base away.

The CDR3 has 14 amino acids, counting the end cysteine and phenylalanine. The DNA shown is the 42-base CDR3, in frame from base 1. CDR1 and CDR2 are read off the germline V gene (reference sequence) as MNHEY and SMNVEV. Trimming leaves V shorter by 2 bases and J shorter by 5 bases, with the junction holding 3 bases beyond the gene matches. What this sample's treatment or condition label stands for: in vitro stimulation with specific CMV peptide epitopes to enrich CMV-specific T cells. The chain was built from TRBV27 and TRBJ2-3; 8 bases in the middle match TRBD2. The sample consisted of CD8+ T cells from cultured PBMCs, taken from culture after CMV antigen stimulation. This TCR came from a human donor in good health (CMV status not recorded). Some clones in this sample may be carry-over from other donors' samples. The DNA is as follows: TGTGCCAGCAGTTTAATAGCGGGGATAGATACGCAGTATTTT. Translated, this is CASSLIAGIDTQYF.